A selection of T cell receptor beta chains follows, all from one sample in a study of T cell changes during pregnancy in multiple sclerosis. Only in-frame clones appear in the TCRdb table, and some are missing; sequencing was by immunoSEQ multiplex PCR. Seen here are 35,000 to 50,000 clones, nearly 90% observed once, and the top ten hold roughly 0.87%. Sequencing used CD4+ T cells from peripheral blood mononuclear cells, obtained after pregnancy. The source of these receptors is a female donor with multiple sclerosis, enrolled in a pregnancy study. The CDR3 runs from the conserved cysteine through the conserved F or W. A D gene is named only where the DNA matches it firmly. Clone size is shown for a subset of rows, as once, few, many or a class of expanded clone.

j_call v_call d_call clone_size cdr3_nt cdr3_aa
TRBJ1-2 TRBV7-2 - - TGTGCCAGCAGCTTAGATAGTCACAGAGACTATGGCTACACCTTC CASSLDSHRDYGYTF
TRBJ1-1 TRBV5-4 - - TGTGCCAGCAGCTTGGGGGCAGCCAACATGAACACTGAAGCTTTCTTT CASSLGAANMNTEAFF
TRBJ2-3 TRBV5-4 TRBD1 - TGTGCCAGCAGCTCCGGGACAGGGGGTTACACAGATACGCAGTATTTT CASSSGTGGYTDTQYF
TRBJ1-2 TRBV7-2 - - TGTGCCAGCAGCGCGGGGTTCTATGGCTACACCTTC CASSAGFYGYTF
TRBJ1-2 TRBV6-1 - - TGTGCCAGCAACCGGGACACGGATAACTATGGCTACACCTTC CASNRDTDNYGYTF
TRBJ2-1 TRBV4-1 TRBD2 - TGCGCCAGCAGCCTCTACCTTAGCGGGGGATATAATGAGCAGTTCTTC CASSLYLSGGYNEQFF
TRBJ2-1 TRBV18 - - TGTGCCAGCTCACGACCCAATCGGAATGAGCAGTTCTTC CASSRPNRNEQFF
TRBJ1-2 TRBV6-6 - - TGTGCCAGCAGTTACGAGCTGGAGGGCCATGGCTACACCTTC CASSYELEGHGYTF
TRBJ2-3 TRBV12-5 - - TGTGCTAGTGGTCCCGGGAGACCCACAGATACGCAGTATTTT CASGPGRPTDTQYF
TRBJ2-5 TRBV6-1 - - TGTGCCAGCAGGCTTACAGGGAATCGGGAGACCCAGTACTTC CASRLTGNRETQYF
TRBJ1-2 TRBV4-1 TRBD1 - TGCGCCAGCAGCCAGGAGGGACAGCCACACTATGGCTACACCTTC CASSQEGQPHYGYTF
TRBJ1-6 TRBV27 TRBD1 - TGTGCCAGCAGTCTCAGACAGGGAGGATATTCACCCCTCCACTTT CASSLRQGGYSPLHF
TRBJ2-7 TRBV2 - few TGTGCCAGCAGCGCGCAACGGTACGAGCAGTACTTC CASSAQRYEQYF
TRBJ1-2 TRBV10-3 - once TGTGCCATCAGTGATGGGGGGGGCTATGGCTACACCTTC CAISDGGGYGYTF
TRBJ2-2 TRBV4-3 - - TGCGCCAGCAGCCAAGAACACAGGGCGGCCGGGGAGCTGTTTTTT CASSQEHRAAGELFF
TRBJ2-7 TRBV6-6 - - TGTGCCAGCATCCCATCCCCCGACACCCCAATCTACGAGCAGTACTTC CASIPSPDTPIYEQYF
TRBJ1-6 TRBV7-9 TRBD1 once TGTGCCAGCATTGGAGGGGGCGATAATTCACCCCTCCACTTT CASIGGGDNSPLHF
TRBJ2-2 TRBV27 - - TGTGCCAGCAGTTTATTGGGGCAGGGATTAGCCGGGGAGCTGTTTTTT CASSLLGQGLAGELFF
TRBJ2-7 TRBV5-1 TRBD1 - TGCGCCAGCAGCCCACAGGGGAACTACGAGCAGTACTTC CASSPQGNYEQYF
TRBJ1-4 TRBV6-4 - - TGTGCCAGCAACGGTTTTTTTTCCCCACGACAGCAACCTAATGAAAAACTGTTTTTT CASNGFFSPRQQPNEKLFF
TRBJ1-1 TRBV7-9 TRBD1 - TGTGCCAGCAGCCCAACTCCCGGGACAGGAAGGAACACTGAAGCTTTCTTT CASSPTPGTGRNTEAFF
TRBJ1-1 TRBV28 TRBD1 - TGTGCCAGCAGTCCGTTCCCCGGGACAGGGGGCACTGAAGCTTTCTTT CASSPFPGTGGTEAFF
TRBJ1-2 TRBV2 - - TGTGCCAGCGGAGACCGTCTCGGAGGCGTATCCTACACCTTC CASGDRLGGVSYTF
TRBJ1-5 TRBV28 TRBD1 - TGTGCCAGCAGTCCGACTGACAGGGGTCCCTATCAGCCCCAGCATTTT CASSPTDRGPYQPQHF
TRBJ2-7 TRBV6-1 TRBD2 - TGTGCCAGCAGTGATGGTGCGGGGGTGGCCTACGAGCAGTACTTC CASSDGAGVAYEQYF
TRBJ2-5 TRBV5-1 - - TGCGCCAGCAGCCCCACGGGGGGCGCGGTCCAAGAGACCCAGTACTTC CASSPTGGAVQETQYF
TRBJ1-3 TRBV28 - - TGTGCCGCCCGTGGACAGCCCTCTGGAAACACCATATATTTT CAARGQPSGNTIYF
TRBJ2-1 TRBV5-4 - once TGTGCCAGCAGCTTGGCCCCGGGACTAGGGGGCGATGAGCAGTTCTTC CASSLAPGLGGDEQFF
TRBJ2-5 TRBV2 TRBD2 - TGTGCCAGCAGATTACAGGCTAGCGGGGGGCCGGGGGAGACCCAGTACTTC CASRLQASGGPGETQYF
TRBJ2-5 TRBV4-2 TRBD2 - TGTGCCAGCAGCCAAAGGCCTAGCGGGGGGGCTGGGCAAGAGACCCAGTACTTC CASSQRPSGGAGQETQYF
TRBJ1-1 TRBV7-9 - - TGTGCCAGCAGCCCACCCGACACGACCTTTGTGAACACTGAAGCTTTCTTT CASSPPDTTFVNTEAFF
TRBJ2-5 TRBV5-1 - - TGCGCCAGCAGCTCAGACGGAGCGGCGCGGACCCAGTACTTC CASSSDGAARTQYF
TRBJ1-2 TRBV6-6 - - TGTGCCAGCTTCATACGGGGTGGCTACACCTTC CASFIRGGYTF
TRBJ1-1 TRBV7-9 - - TGTGCCAGCAGCTTATTTGTTGACACCACTGAAGCTTTCTTT CASSLFVDTTEAFF
TRBJ2-1 TRBV5-1 - once TGCGCCAGCAGCTTGGAATTGGGGGGAACGGGAATAAATGAGCAGTTCTTC CASSLELGGTGINEQFF
TRBJ1-5 TRBV7-8 TRBD1 - TGTGCCAGCAGCGGCCGCAGGGGGTATCAGCCCCAGCATTTT CASSGRRGYQPQHF
TRBJ1-1 TRBV5-1 TRBD1 - TGCGCCAGCCGCGGAAGGGACAGGGCCCCGGGGACTGAAGCTTTCTTT CASRGRDRAPGTEAFF
TRBJ2-5 TRBV18 - - TGTGCCAGCTCAGGAGACCCCCAAGAGACCCAGTACTTC CASSGDPQETQYF
TRBJ1-5 TRBV7-2 - - TGTGCCAGCAGCATCAGACAGGCCGATAGCAATCAGCCCCAGCATTTT CASSIRQADSNQPQHF
TRBJ1-1 TRBV7-6 TRBD1 - TGTGCCAGCAGCCCCGGGACAGGGGGTGGCACTGAAGCTTTCTTT CASSPGTGGGTEAFF
TRBJ1-2 TRBV5-6 TRBD1 - TGTGCCAGCAGCCAGTACAGGGGAAGCGGCTACACCTTC CASSQYRGSGYTF
TRBJ2-5 TRBV5-1 TRBD1 - TGCGCCAGCAGCTTGGAAGGGACAGGTCCAGAGACCCAGTACTTC CASSLEGTGPETQYF
TRBJ1-1 TRBV27 - - TGTGCCAGCAGTAGTTTGCGGGGGGTTCGGAAGAACACTGAAGCTTTCTTT CASSSLRGVRKNTEAFF
TRBJ1-2 TRBV2 - - TGTGCCAGCAGGGAGACGGATGCTTCAGAAGGCTACACCTTC CASRETDASEGYTF
TRBJ1-4 TRBV4-1 - - TGCGCCAGCAGCCAAGCTGTAACAGCGGGGAGCACTAATGAAAAACTGTTTTTT CASSQAVTAGSTNEKLFF
TRBJ1-6 TRBV10-1 - medium-sized TGCGCCAGCAGTGAAGACCTAGAGTCACCCCTCCACTTT CASSEDLESPLHF
TRBJ1-1 TRBV5-6 TRBD1 - TGTGCCAGCAGCCAGACAGGGGCCACTGAAGCTTTCTTT CASSQTGATEAFF
TRBJ2-1 TRBV4-3 TRBD1 - TGCGCCAGCAGCCAAGATTGGGCAGGGGGCGTCTACAATGAGCAGTTCTTC CASSQDWAGGVYNEQFF